This entry lists 30 T cell receptor beta chains sequenced from one sample in a study of cytomegalovirus exposure and HLA in healthy donors (dated by TCRdb to about 2017). Receptor libraries were prepared by the immunoSEQ multiplex PCR assay. In its TCRdb copy, this immuneACCESS table keeps in-frame sequences only and misses some clones. Where compared with another copy, unresolved V genes explain less than half of these, and the others have no known cause. Within this sample are approximately 160,000 clones, with approximately 96% of them counted one time only. Of the sample, under 0.9% is held by the ten largest clones. The sequencing sample was made of PBMCs. The receptors were gathered from a woman younger than 35 in good health and CMV-seronegative.

The chain joins TRBV6-6 to TRBJ1-4, with 7 bases that match TRBD1. This CDR3 has 14 residues. Germline V lookup: CDR1 MNHNY, CDR2 SVGAGI (reference sequence). Trimming at V came to 6 bases and at J to 4 bases, leaving 5 bases not matched to a gene. The CDR3 DNA reads TGTGCCAGCAGCCTACAGGGGTTTAATGAAAAACTGTTTTTT. Protein sequence: CASSLQGFNEKLFF.

This sequence joins TRBV19 and TRBJ1-5; 8 bases line up with TRBD1. The CDR3 contains 17 residues. Germline assignment: CDR1 LNHDA and CDR2 SQIVND (reference sequence). The ends lost 4 bases at V and 5 bases at J; junction bases unmatched: 13. The CDR3 loop reads CASSTGGGLLSHQPQHF. CDR3 nucleotide sequence: TGTGCCAGTAGTACAGGGGGCGGACTCCTATCGCATCAGCCCCAGCATTTT.

The rearrangement uses TRBV4-3 and TRBJ1-1, with TRBD1 identical over 7 bases. The CDR3 totals 15 residues. From germline, CDR1 is LGHNA and CDR2 YSLEER. V dropped 0 bases and J dropped 9; count of bases not matched to a gene: 10. The CDR3 DNA follows: TGCGCCAGCAGCCAAGAAAAGAATCGACAGGGAAAAGCTTTCTTT. Its protein is CASSQEKNRQGKAFF.

This chain links TRBV9 with TRBJ1-5; 7 bases map to TRBD1. J gave up 8 bases and V 1 base, and 3 bases lay outside the gene matches. Germline V gives CDR1 SGDLS, CDR2 YYNGEE. There are 13 residues in the CDR3. CDR3 nucleotide sequence: TGTGCCAGCAGCGTAAGTACAGGGGAGCCCCAGCATTTT. Amino acids: CASSVSTGEPQHF.

The genes are TRBV6-5 and TRBJ1-2; the match to TRBD1 covers 8 bases. Germline V CDR1 and CDR2: MNHEY, SVGAGI. This CDR3 contains 15 residues. Unmatched junction bases numbered 9, after V lost 2 bases and J lost 7 bases. The DNA of the CDR3 is TGTGCCAGCAGTTACGGGGCCCAGGGGGCGCGTGGCTACACCTTC. It encodes CASSYGAQGARGYTF.

V is TRBV6-1 and J is TRBJ2-1; TRBD2 matches at 10 bases. V lost 2 bases to trimming and J lost 4 bases; unmatched junction nucleotides: 11. The length of the CDR3 is 18 residues. Germline assignment: CDR1 MNHNS and CDR2 SASEGT. Written as DNA, the CDR3 is TGTGCCAGCAGTGAAAGGGTGATAGCGGGGGGTGGTTACAATGAGCAGTTCTTC. It encodes CASSERVIAGGGYNEQFF.

V gene TRBV29-1 combines with J gene TRBJ2-3; 9 bases align to TRBD1. Trimming cost V 3 bases and J 6 bases; bases outside gene matches: 16. Germline V gene sequence: CDR1 SQVTM, CDR2 ANQGSEA. The CDR3 sequence is 17 residues long. The CDR3: CSVDAVRTGVSGDTQYF. In DNA, the CDR3 is TGCAGCGTTGATGCCGTTAGGACAGGGGTGAGCGGTGATACGCAGTATTTT.

This chain connects TRBV7-6 to TRBJ2-2; D is unclear. Germline CDR1 SGHVS, CDR2 FNYEAQ. Trimming removed 0 bases from V and 7 bases from J, with 6 bases in between. The CDR3 spans 13 residues. CDR3 amino acids: CASSLALGGELFF. CDR3 nucleotides: TGTGCCAGCAGCTTAGCGCTAGGCGGGGAGCTGTTTTTT.

The genes are TRBV25-1 and TRBJ1-3; TRBD1 agrees at 9 bases. J lost 3 bases, V lost 7 bases, and 7 bases had no gene match. The length of the CDR3 is 15 residues. The germline V gene encodes CDR1 MGHDK and CDR2 SYGVNS. The CDR3 DNA reads TGTGCCAGCATATGGGACAGGGTAAATGGAAACACCATATATTTT. This encodes CASIWDRVNGNTIYF.

The rearrangement joins TRBV2 to TRBJ1-1; the D gene is possibly TRBD1 (6 bases). This CDR3 comprises 12 residues. Trimming cost V 6 bases and J 5 bases, with 10 bases left between them. The germline gives CDR1 SNHLY, CDR2 FYNNEI. CDR3 loop: CASRAGVTEAFF. The CDR3 nucleotides are TGTGCCAGCAGGGCAGGGGTAACTGAAGCTTTCTTT.

The genes are TRBV2 and TRBJ2-3, with D possibly TRBD2 on 5 matching bases. The CDR3 runs to 13 residues. The germline gives CDR1 SNHLY, CDR2 FYNNEI. Trimming stripped 2 bases from V and 3 bases from J, with 6 bases between. In DNA form, the CDR3 reads TGTGCCAGCAGTGAACTAGCAACAGATACGCAGTATTTT. Translation gives CASSELATDTQYF.

The chain recombines TRBV2 with TRBJ2-3, with TRBD1 identical over 11 bases. The CDR3 spans 14 residues. Germline V gene data show CDR1 as SNHLY and CDR2 as FYNNEI. The V segment lost 9 bases and the J segment 5 bases; nucleotides outside the gene matches: 7. The CDR3 sequence is CASTGQGAVDTQYF. In DNA form, the CDR3 reads TGTGCCAGTACCGGACAGGGGGCTGTAGATACGCAGTATTTT.

Here the CDR3 reads CASSLVGAGAPNTGELFF. In DNA, the CDR3 is TGTGCCAGCAGCTTAGTGGGGGCGGGGGCCCCGAACACCGGGGAGCTGTTTTTT. The V gene is TRBV7-2, the J gene TRBJ2-2, with D perhaps matching TRBD2 (7 bases). This CDR3 contains 18 residues. Trimming pared 1 base from V and 0 bases from J, leaving 15 bases between. CDR1 and CDR2 (germline): SGHTA, FQGNSA.

This sequence joins TRBV5-1 and TRBJ2-1, with TRBD2 matching 7 bases. The J segment lost 12 bases and the V segment lost 6 bases, leaving 15 bases of the junction unmatched. The length of the CDR3 is 14 residues. Germline CDR1 SGHRS, CDR2 YFSETQ. Here the CDR3 reads CASNPGGGLDRQFF. For the CDR3, the DNA is TGCGCCAGCAATCCTGGCGGGGGTCTGGATCGGCAGTTCTTC.

The genes are TRBV6-6 and TRBJ2-2; 10 bases line up with TRBD2. V gave up 5 bases and J gave up 3 bases; unmatched junction bases: 6. CDR1 is MNHNY, CDR2 SVGAGI, per germline (reference sequence). The CDR3 has 16 amino acids. The CDR3 nucleotides read TGTGCCAGCAGTCCACCTAGCGGGGGCTACACCGGGGAGCTGTTTTTT. This encodes CASSPPSGGYTGELFF.

This clone has more than one count but fewer than ten. This chain joins TRBV5-1 and TRBJ2-1; D is perhaps TRBD2 (5 bases). The CDR3 has 14 amino acids. From germline, CDR1 is SGHRS and CDR2 YFSETQ. Trimming stripped 0 bases from V and 4 bases from J, with 8 bases between. The CDR3 DNA follows: TGCGCCAGCAGCTTGGGAGCGGATTACAATGAGCAGTTCTTC. The encoded protein is CASSLGADYNEQFF. Full variable domain (remainder filled in from reference TRBV5-1 and TRBJ2-1): KAGVTQTPRYLIKTRGQQVTLSCSPISGHRSVSWYQQTPGQGLQFLFEYFSETQRNKGNFPGRFSGRQFSNSRSEMNVSTLELGDSALYLCASSLGADYNEQFFGPGTRLTVL.

The V call is TRBV7-2, the J call TRBJ1-2; D is possibly TRBD1 (6 bases). V gave up 5 bases and J gave up 5 bases, with 24 bases separating them. CDR3 length: 17 amino acids. Per germline, CDR1 SGHTA and CDR2 FQGNSA. The CDR3 DNA reads TGTGCCAGCAGCCTACTCGGGACAACGTCCCCCGGGTATGGCTACACCTTC. Translated, it gives CASSLLGTTSPGYGYTF.

This clone was seen just once. The rearrangement joins TRBV5-4 to TRBJ2-1, with D possibly matching TRBD2 (5 bases). V shed 3 bases and J shed 1 base, with 11 bases lying between them. Germline loops: CDR1 SGHNT, CDR2 YYREEE (reference sequence). This CDR3 region has 15 residues. As DNA, the CDR3 is TGTGCCAGCAGCTCGGTCGGGAAATCCTACAATGAGCAGTTCTTC. Translation gives CASSSVGKSYNEQFF.

The J gene is TRBJ2-3, the V gene TRBV27; D remains unclear. Germline CDR1 and CDR2: MNHEY and SMNVEV (reference sequence). The V gene lost 5 bases and the J gene lost 8 bases, with 14 bases spanning the gap. The CDR3 has 13 residues. The chain's CDR3 is CASSPPGLATQYF. As DNA, the CDR3 is TGTGCCAGCAGTCCCCCGGGTCTCGCTACGCAGTATTTT.

The chain is built from TRBV4-3 and TRBJ1-5; D possibly corresponds to TRBD1 (5 bases). From germline, CDR1 is LGHNA and CDR2 YSLEER. V lost 0 bases and J lost 7, with 10 bases in between. The CDR3 contains 14 residues. The CDR3 is CASSQDGGGQPQHF. The CDR3 DNA follows: TGCGCCAGCAGCCAAGATGGGGGGGGACAGCCCCAGCATTTT.

This chain links TRBV9 with TRBJ2-1, with 8 bases that match TRBD2. CDR3 length: 16 amino acids. After removal of 1 base from V and 0 bases from J, the junction contained 3 bases not matched to a gene. Germline CDR1 is SGDLS and CDR2 is YYNGEE. CDR3 residues: CASSVSGGYSYNEQFF. CDR3 DNA: TGTGCCAGCAGCGTAAGCGGGGGCTACTCCTACAATGAGCAGTTCTTC.

This sequence joins TRBV7-2 and TRBJ1-2; 7 bases fit TRBD1. J gave up 4 bases and V 4 bases, and 6 bases lay outside the gene matches. Germline CDR1 and CDR2: SGHTA and FQGNSA. The CDR3 runs 14 residues. CDR3 region: CASSSTGAFYGYTF. DNA for the CDR3: TGTGCCAGCAGCTCCACAGGGGCCTTCTATGGCTACACCTTC.

The V gene is TRBV11-2, the J gene TRBJ2-7; TRBD2 might be the D (7 bases). The V and J ends lost 6 bases and 2 bases respectively, with 17 bases between them. The CDR3 length is 15 residues. Germline CDR1 is SGHAT and CDR2 is FQNNGV. The CDR3 coding sequence is TGTGCCAGCAGTCAATTCGGAGGGGGGGCCTACGAGCAGTACTTC. Its translation: CASSQFGGGAYEQYF.

The chain recombines TRBV6-1 with TRBJ1-2; D is perhaps TRBD1 (6 bases). The CDR3 loop spans 14 amino acids. Looked up from germline, CDR1 is MNHNS and CDR2 is SASEGT. V was pared by 8 bases and J by 4 bases, with 17 bases between. CDR3: CASGGAGGSYGYTF. The CDR3 DNA reads as TGTGCCAGCGGGGGAGCGGGGGGCAGCTATGGCTACACCTTC.

V gene TRBV5-6 combines with J gene TRBJ2-7; TRBD2 matches 7 bases. With V trimmed by 6 bases and J by 2 bases, 8 bases remained unmatched. Germline V gives CDR1 SGHDT, CDR2 YYEEEE. The CDR3 length is 14 residues. The CDR3 DNA reads TGTGCCAGCACCCGCGGGAGCGGAACCTACGAGCAGTACTTC. Translation gives CASTRGSGTYEQYF.

V is TRBV15 and J is TRBJ1-5; 9 bases are a match to TRBD1. Per the germline V gene, CDR1 is LNHNV and CDR2 is YYDKDF (reference sequence). This CDR3 has 15 residues. Trimming at V came to 3 bases and at J to 4 bases, leaving 4 bases not matched to a gene. The CDR3 is CATSRGQGENQPQHF. The CDR3 DNA follows: TGTGCCACCAGCAGGGGACAGGGTGAGAATCAGCCCCAGCATTTT.

The chain uses TRBV19 and TRBJ2-5, with 7 bases lining up with TRBD2. The ends lost 6 bases at V and 5 bases at J; junction bases unmatched: 15. The CDR3 has 16 residues. Germline V CDR1 and CDR2: LNHDA, SQIVND (reference sequence). Written as DNA, the CDR3 is TGTGCCAGTAGAAAGGGGTGGGACTACCCCATGGAGACCCAGTACTTC. Residues: CASRKGWDYPMETQYF.

The chain employs TRBV6-5 and TRBJ2-7; 8 bases align to TRBD1. The CDR3 consists of 15 residues. Looked up from germline, CDR1 is MNHEY and CDR2 is SVGAGI. The junction had 8 bases not matched to a gene; V was cut back by 7 bases and J by 0 bases. The CDR3 coding sequence is TGTGCCAGCAAAATAGGACAGGGAAGCTCCTACGAGCAGTACTTC. The encoded protein is CASKIGQGSSYEQYF.

The chain recombines TRBV7-3 with TRBJ2-7; TRBD2 matches 8 bases. Germline CDR1 reads SGHTA; CDR2 reads FQGTGA. The ends lost 5 bases at V and 3 bases at J; junction bases unmatched: 9. The CDR3 has 15 amino acids. CDR3 region: CASSANGGADYEQYF. CDR3 sequence (DNA): TGTGCCAGCAGCGCAAACGGGGGGGCGGACTACGAGCAGTACTTC. Variable domain in full (rest from reference TRBV7-3 and TRBJ2-7): GAGVSQTPSNKVTEKGKYVELRCDPISGHTALYWYRQSLGQGPEFLIYFQGTGAADDSGLPNDRFFAVRPEGSVSTLKIQRTERGDSAVYLCASSANGGADYEQYFGPGTRLTVT.

The rearrangement links TRBV27 to TRBJ1-2; D is perhaps TRBD1 (5 bases). Germline V CDR1 and CDR2: MNHEY, SMNVEV (reference sequence). The CDR3 covers 15 residues. Trimming cost V 5 bases and J 4 bases, with 17 bases left between them. The CDR3: CASSPLLGASYGYTF. CDR3 DNA sequence: TGTGCCAGCAGTCCCCTTCTAGGGGCGAGCTATGGCTACACCTTC.